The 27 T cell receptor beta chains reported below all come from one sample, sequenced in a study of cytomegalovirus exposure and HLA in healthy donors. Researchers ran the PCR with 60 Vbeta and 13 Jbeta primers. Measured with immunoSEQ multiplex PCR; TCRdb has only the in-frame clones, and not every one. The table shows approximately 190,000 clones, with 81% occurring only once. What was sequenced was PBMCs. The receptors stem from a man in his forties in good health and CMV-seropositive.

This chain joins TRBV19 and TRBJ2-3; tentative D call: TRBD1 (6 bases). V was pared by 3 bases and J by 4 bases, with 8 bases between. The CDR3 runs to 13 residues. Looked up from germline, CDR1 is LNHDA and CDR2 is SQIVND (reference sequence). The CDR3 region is CASSMGHPDTQYF. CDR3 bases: TGTGCCAGTAGTATGGGACATCCAGATACGCAGTATTTT.

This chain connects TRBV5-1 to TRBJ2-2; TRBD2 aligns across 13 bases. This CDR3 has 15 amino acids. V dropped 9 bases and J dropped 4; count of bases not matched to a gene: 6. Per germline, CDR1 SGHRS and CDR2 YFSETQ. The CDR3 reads CATKGLAGPTGELFF. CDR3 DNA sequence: TGCGCCACCAAGGGACTAGCGGGGCCCACCGGGGAGCTGTTTTTT.

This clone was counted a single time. CDR3: CASSPGRDRDYTF. The CDR3 nucleotides read TGTGCCAGCTCACCGGGCCGGGACAGGGATTACACCTTC. The rearrangement links TRBV18 to TRBJ1-2; 9 nucleotides agree with TRBD1. Germline V gene data show CDR1 as KGHSH and CDR2 as LQKENI. The length of the CDR3 is 13 residues. J gave up 11 bases and V 3 bases, and 7 bases lay outside the gene matches.

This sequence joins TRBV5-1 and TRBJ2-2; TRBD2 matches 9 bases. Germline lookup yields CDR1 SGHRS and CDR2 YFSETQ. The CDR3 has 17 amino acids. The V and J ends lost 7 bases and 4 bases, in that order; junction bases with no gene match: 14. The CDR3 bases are TGCGCCAGCGAGGCTGGGGCTAGCGGGATATTCACCGGGGAGCTGTTTTTT. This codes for CASEAGASGIFTGELFF.

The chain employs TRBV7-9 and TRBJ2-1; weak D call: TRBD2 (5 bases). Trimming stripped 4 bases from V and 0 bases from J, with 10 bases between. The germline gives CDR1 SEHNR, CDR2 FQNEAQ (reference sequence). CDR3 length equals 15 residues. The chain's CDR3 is CASSSRESSYNEQFF. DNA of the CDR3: TGTGCCAGCAGCTCTAGGGAGAGCTCCTACAATGAGCAGTTCTTC.

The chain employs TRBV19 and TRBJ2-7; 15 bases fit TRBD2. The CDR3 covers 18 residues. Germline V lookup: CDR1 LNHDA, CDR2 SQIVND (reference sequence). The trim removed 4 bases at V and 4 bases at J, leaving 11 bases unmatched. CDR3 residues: CASSKGLAGGLGEYEQYF. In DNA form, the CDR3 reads TGTGCCAGTAGTAAGGGACTAGCGGGAGGCCTGGGGGAGTACGAGCAGTACTTC.

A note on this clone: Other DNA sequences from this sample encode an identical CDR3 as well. CDR3 DNA sequence: TGTGCCAGTAGTACGGGGACAACTAATGAAAAACTGTTTTTT. Translated: CASSTGTTNEKLFF. This chain links TRBV19 with TRBJ1-4; D uncertain. Germline V gene sequence: CDR1 LNHDA, CDR2 SQIVND (reference sequence). V was trimmed by 4 bases and J by 0 bases, leaving 6 bases between them. The CDR3 covers 14 residues.

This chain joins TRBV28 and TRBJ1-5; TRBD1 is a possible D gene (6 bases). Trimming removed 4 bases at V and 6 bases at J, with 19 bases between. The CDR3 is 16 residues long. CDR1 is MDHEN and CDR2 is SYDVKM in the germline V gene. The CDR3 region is CASSSPGGGNFQPQHF. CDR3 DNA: TGTGCCAGCAGTTCCCCGGGAGGGGGTAATTTTCAGCCCCAGCATTTT.

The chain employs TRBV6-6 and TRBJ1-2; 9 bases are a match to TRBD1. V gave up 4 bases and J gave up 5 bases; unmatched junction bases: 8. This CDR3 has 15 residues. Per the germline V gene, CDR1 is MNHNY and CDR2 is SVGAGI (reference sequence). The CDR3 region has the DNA TGTGCCAGCAGTTCCACGGGACAGGGTTGGTATGGCTACACCTTC. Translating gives CASSSTGQGWYGYTF.

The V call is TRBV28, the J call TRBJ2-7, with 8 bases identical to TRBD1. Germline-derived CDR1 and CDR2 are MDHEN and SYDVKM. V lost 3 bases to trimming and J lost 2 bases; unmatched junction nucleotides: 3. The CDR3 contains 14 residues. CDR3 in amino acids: CASSLAQGAYEQYF. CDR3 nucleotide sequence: TGTGCCAGCAGTTTGGCACAGGGGGCCTACGAGCAGTACTTC.

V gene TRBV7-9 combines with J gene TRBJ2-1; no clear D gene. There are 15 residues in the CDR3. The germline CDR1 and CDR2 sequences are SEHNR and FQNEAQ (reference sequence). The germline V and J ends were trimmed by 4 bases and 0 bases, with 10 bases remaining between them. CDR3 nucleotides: TGTGCCAGCAGCTCCACTTGGAGCTCCTACAATGAGCAGTTCTTC. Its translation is CASSSTWSSYNEQFF.

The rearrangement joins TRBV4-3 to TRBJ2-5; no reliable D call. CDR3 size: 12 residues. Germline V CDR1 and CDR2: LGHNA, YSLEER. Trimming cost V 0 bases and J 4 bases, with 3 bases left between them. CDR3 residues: CASSQDRETQYF. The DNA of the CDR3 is TGCGCCAGCAGCCAAGATCGAGAGACCCAGTACTTC.

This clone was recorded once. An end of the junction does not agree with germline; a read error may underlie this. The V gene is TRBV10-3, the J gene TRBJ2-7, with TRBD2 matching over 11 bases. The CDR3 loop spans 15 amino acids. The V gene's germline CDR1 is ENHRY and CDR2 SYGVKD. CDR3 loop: CASSALAGASYEQYF. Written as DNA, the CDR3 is TGTGCCAGCAGTGCACTAGCGGGGGCATCCTACGAGCAGTACTTC.

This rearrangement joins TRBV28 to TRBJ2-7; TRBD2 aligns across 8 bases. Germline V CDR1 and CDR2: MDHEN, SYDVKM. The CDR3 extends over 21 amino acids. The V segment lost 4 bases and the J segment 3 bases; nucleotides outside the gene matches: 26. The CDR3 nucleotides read TGTGCCAGCAGTTACTCCCCCCGGGACCCCCTTGGGGCGGGAGGTCGCTACGAGCAGTACTTC. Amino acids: CASSYSPRDPLGAGGRYEQYF.

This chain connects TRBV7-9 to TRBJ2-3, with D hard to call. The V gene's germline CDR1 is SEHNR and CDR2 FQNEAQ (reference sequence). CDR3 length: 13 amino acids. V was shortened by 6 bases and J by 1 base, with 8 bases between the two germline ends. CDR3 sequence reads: CASSHGGTDTQYF. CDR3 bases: TGTGCCAGCAGTCACGGTGGCACAGATACGCAGTATTTT.

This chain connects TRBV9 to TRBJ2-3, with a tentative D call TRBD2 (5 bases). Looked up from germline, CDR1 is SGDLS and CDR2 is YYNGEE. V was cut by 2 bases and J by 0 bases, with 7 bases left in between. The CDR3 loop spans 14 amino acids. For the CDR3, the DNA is TGTGCCAGCAGCGTCGGACTCAGCACAGATACGCAGTATTTT. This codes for CASSVGLSTDTQYF.

The CDR3 region has the DNA TGTGCCAGCAGGGGGACAGTATTTCAGCCCCAGCATTTT. Translating gives CASRGTVFQPQHF. The chain has TRBV28 and TRBJ1-5, with 7 bases fitting TRBD1. V lost 6 bases, J lost 6 bases, and 5 bases stayed unmatched. The CDR3 totals 13 residues. Germline V lookup: CDR1 MDHEN, CDR2 SYDVKM.

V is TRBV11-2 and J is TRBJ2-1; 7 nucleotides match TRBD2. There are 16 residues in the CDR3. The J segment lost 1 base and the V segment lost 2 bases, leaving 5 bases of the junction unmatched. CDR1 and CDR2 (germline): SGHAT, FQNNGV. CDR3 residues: CASSLLLAVSYNEQFF. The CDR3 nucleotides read TGTGCCAGCAGCTTATTGCTAGCGGTTTCCTACAATGAGCAGTTCTTC.

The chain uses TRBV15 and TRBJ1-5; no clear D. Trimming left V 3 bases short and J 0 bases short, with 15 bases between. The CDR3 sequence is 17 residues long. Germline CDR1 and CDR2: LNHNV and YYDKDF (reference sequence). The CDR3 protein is CATSSKSVIGSNQPQHF. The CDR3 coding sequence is TGTGCCACCAGCAGTAAGAGTGTGATTGGTAGCAATCAGCCCCAGCATTTT.

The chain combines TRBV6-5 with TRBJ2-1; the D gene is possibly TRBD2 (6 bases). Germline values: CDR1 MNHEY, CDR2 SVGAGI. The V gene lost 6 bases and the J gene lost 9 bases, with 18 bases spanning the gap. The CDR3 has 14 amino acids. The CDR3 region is CASSPQHQGGEQFF. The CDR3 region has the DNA TGTGCCAGCAGCCCCCAGCATCAGGGAGGTGAGCAGTTCTTC.

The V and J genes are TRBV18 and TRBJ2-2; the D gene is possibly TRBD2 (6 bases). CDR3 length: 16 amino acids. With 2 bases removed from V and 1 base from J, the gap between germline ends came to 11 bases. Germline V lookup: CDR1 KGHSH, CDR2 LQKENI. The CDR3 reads CASSPFGGENTGELFF. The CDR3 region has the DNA TGTGCCAGCTCACCATTCGGGGGAGAGAACACCGGGGAGCTGTTTTTT. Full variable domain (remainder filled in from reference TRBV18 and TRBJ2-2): NAGVMQNPRHLVRRRGQEARLRCSPMKGHSHVYWYRQLPEEGLKFMVYLQKENIIDESGMPKERFSAEFPKEGPSILRIQQVVRGDSAAYFCASSPFGGENTGELFFGEGSRLTVL.

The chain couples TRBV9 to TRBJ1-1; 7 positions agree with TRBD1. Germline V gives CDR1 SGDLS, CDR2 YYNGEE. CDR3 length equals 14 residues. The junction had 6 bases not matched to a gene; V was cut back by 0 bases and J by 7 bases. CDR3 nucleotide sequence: TGTGCCAGCAGCGTAGAGGGGGCGCGGGGTGAAGCTTTCTTT. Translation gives CASSVEGARGEAFF. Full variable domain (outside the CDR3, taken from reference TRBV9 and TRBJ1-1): DSGVTQTPKHLITATGQRVTLRCSPRSGDLSVYWYQQSLDQGLQFLIQYYNGEERAKGNILERFSAQQFPDLHSELNLSSLELGDSALYFCASSVEGARGEAFFGQGTRLTVV.

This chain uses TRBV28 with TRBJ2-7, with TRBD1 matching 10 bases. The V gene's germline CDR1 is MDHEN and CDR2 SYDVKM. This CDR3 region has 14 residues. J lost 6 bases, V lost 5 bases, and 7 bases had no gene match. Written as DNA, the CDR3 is TGTGCCAGCAGTCTGGGACAGGGGTCCGGCGAGCAGTACTTC. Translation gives CASSLGQGSGEQYF.

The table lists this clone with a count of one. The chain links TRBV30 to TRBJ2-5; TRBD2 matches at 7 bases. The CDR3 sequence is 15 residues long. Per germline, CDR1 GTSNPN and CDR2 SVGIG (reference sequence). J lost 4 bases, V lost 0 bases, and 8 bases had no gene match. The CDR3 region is CAWSVGRGGTETQYF. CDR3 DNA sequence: TGTGCCTGGAGTGTGGGGAGGGGAGGCACAGAGACCCAGTACTTC.

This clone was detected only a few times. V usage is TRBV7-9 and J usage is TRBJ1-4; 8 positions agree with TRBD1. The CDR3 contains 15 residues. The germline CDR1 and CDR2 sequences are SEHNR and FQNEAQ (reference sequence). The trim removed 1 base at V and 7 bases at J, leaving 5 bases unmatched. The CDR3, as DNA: TGTGCCAGCAGCTTAGGGCAGGGGGCAAGTGAAAAACTGTTTTTT. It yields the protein CASSLGQGASEKLFF.

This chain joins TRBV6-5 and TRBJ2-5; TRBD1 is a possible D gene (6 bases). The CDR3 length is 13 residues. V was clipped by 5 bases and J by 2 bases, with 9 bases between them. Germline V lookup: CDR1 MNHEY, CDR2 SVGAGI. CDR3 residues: CASSGTKQETQYF. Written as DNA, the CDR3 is TGTGCCAGCAGTGGGACAAAGCAAGAGACCCAGTACTTC.

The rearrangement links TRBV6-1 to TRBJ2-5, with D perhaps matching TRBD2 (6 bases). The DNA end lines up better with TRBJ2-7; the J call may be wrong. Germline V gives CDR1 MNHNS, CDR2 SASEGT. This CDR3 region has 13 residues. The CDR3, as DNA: TGTGCCAGCAGGACTAGACAAGACTACGAGCAGTACTTC. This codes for CASRTRQDYEQYF.